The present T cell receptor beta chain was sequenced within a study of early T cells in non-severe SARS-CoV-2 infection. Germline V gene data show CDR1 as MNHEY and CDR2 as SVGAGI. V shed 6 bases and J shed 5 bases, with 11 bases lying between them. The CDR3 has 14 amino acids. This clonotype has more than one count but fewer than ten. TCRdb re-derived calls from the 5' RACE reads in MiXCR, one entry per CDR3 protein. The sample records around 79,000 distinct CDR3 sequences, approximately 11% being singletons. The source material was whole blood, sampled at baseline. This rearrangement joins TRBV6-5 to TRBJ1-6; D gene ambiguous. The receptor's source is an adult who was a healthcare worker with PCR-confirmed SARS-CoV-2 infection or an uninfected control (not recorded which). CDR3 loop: CASSSGPNNSPLHF. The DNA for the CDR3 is TGTGCCAGCAGCTCCGGGCCAAATAATTCACCCCTCCACTTT.